This TCR beta chain was identified in a study of CD8+ T cells in alopecia areata. Sequencing used cDNA as its template, made by extracting RNA and reverse transcribing it. Produced via immunoSEQ multiplex PCR; TCRdb's table is partial and in-frame only. The sample carries roughly 180,000 clones, 55% to 70% recorded once. Study-wide findings and caveats: It was less clear whether patients shared TCRs than it was in mice, possibly because of HLA.

Stated treatment: oral pan-JAK inhibitor, 5-10 mg twice daily. With 8 bases removed from V and 6 bases from J, the gap between germline ends came to 21 bases. The CDR3 totals 15 residues. CDR1 and CDR2 from the germline V gene are MDHEN and SYDVKM. This clone was recorded a few times. What it recognizes is unknown. The chain joins TRBV28 to TRBJ2-3; the D gene is possibly TRBD2 (7 bases). Material: CD4+ T cells sorted from blood, obtained at week 4, from a patient treated with tofacitinib. The clonotype originates from a human donor with alopecia areata. The CDR3 protein is CASGGGGAPWDTQYF. CDR3 coding DNA: TGTGCCAGCGGAGGGGGAGGGGCCCCTTGGGATACGCAGTATTTT.